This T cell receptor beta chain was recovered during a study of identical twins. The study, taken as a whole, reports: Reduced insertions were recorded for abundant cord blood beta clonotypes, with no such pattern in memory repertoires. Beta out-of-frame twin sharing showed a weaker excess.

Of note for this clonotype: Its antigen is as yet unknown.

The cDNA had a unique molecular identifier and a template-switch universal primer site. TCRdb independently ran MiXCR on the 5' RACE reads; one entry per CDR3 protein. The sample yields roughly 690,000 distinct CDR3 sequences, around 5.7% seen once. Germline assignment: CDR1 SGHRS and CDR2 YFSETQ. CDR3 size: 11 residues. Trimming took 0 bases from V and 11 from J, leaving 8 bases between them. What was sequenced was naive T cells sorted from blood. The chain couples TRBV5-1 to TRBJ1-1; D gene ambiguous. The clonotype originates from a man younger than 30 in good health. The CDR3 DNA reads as TGCGCCAGCAGCTTGGACGGGTCGGCTTTCTTT. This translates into CASSLDGSAFF.